This T cell receptor beta chain was captured in a study of T cell responses to AZD1222 COVID-19 vaccine. Concerning this clone: Antigen unknown.

Repertoires were generated with immunoSEQ multiplex PCR, while TCRdb's copy carries only in-frame clones and drops some. The table lists roughly 120,000 clones, 86% of them singletons, with 2.5% to 3.5% in the top ten. CDR1 is SGHDT and CDR2 is YYEEEE in the germline V gene. The CDR3 totals 16 residues. V lost 3 bases, J lost 5 bases, and 9 bases stayed unmatched. General observations from the study: Reportedly, nearly half the spike-specific TCRs target unmutated variant regions.

The sequenced sample was peripheral blood, obtained 28 days after the second AZD1222 dose. This receptor was taken from an adult who received the AZD1222 COVID-19 vaccine. The gene calls are TRBV5-6 and TRBJ1-1; 11 bases are shared with TRBD1. DNA of the CDR3: TGTGCCAGCAGCTCGGACAGGGGGCGCATTGGAACTGAAGCTTTCTTT. This sequence encodes CASSSDRGRIGTEAFF.